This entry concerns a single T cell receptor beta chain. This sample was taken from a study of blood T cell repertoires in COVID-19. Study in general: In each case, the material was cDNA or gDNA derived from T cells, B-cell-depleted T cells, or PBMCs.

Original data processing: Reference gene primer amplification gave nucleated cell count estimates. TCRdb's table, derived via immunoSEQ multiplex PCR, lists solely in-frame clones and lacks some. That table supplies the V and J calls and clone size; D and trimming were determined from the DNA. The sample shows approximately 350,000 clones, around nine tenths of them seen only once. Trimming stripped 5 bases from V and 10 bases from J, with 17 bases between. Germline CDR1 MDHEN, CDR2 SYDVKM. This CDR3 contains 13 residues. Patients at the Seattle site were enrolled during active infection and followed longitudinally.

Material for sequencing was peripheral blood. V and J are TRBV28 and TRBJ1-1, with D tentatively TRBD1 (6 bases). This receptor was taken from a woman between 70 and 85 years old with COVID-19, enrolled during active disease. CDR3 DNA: TGTGCCAGCAGTAGCCCGCAGGGGTCCGTAGCTTTCTTT. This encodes CASSSPQGSVAFF. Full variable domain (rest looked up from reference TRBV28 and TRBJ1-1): DVKVTQSSRYLVKRTGEKVFLECVQDMDHENMFWYRQDPGLGLRLIYFSYDVKMKEKGDIPEGYSVSREKKERFSLILESASTNQTSMYLCASSSPQGSVAFFGQGTRLTVV.